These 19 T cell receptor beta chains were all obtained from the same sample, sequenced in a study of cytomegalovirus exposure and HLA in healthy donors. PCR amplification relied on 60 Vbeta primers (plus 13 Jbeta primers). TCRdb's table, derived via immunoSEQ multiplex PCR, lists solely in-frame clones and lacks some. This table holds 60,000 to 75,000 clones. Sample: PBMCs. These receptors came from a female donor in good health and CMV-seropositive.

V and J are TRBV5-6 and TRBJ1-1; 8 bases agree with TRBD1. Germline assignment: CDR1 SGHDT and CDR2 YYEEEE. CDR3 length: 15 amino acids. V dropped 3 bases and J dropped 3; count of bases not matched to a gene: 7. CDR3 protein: CASSWTGSRDTEAFF. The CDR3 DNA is TGTGCCAGCAGCTGGACAGGGAGTAGGGACACTGAAGCTTTCTTT.

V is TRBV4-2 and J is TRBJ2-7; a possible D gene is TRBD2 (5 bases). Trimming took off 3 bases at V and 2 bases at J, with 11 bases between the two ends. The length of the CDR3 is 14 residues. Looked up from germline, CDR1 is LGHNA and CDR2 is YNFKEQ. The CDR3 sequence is CASSQDWVTYEQYF. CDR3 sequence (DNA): TGTGCCAGCAGCCAGGACTGGGTCACCTACGAGCAGTACTTC.

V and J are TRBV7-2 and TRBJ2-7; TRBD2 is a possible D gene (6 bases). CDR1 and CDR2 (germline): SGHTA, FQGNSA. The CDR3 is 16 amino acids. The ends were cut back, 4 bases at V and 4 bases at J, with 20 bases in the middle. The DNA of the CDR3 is TGTGCCAGCAGCTCCTCCCCCAGCGGGTTTGGATACGAGCAGTACTTC. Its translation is CASSSSPSGFGYEQYF.

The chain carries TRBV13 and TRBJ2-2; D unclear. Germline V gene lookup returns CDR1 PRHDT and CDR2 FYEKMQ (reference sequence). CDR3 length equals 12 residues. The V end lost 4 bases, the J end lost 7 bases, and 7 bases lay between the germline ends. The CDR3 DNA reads TGTGCCAGCAGCTCATCCGGCGGGGAGCTGTTTTTT. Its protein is CASSSSGGELFF.

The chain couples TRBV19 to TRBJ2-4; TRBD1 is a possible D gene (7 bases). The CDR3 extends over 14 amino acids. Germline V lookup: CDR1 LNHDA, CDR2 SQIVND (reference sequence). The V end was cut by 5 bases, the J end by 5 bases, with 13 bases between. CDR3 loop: CASSSTGEENIQYF. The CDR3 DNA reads TGTGCCAGTAGTTCTACAGGGGAGGAAAACATTCAGTACTTC.

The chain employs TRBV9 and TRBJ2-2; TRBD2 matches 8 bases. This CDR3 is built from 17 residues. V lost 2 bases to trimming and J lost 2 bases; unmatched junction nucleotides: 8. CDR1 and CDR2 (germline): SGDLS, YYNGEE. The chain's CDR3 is CASSVTGLALNTGELFF. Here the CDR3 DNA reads TGTGCCAGCAGCGTGACCGGACTAGCCCTTAACACCGGGGAGCTGTTTTTT.

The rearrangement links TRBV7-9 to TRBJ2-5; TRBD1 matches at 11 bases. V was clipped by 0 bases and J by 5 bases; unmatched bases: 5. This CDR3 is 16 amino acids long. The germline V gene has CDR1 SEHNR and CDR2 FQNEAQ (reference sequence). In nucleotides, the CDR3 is TGTGCCAGCAGCTTAGCCCGGGACAGGGGGGGTGAGACCCAGTACTTC. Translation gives CASSLARDRGGETQYF.

The CDR3 DNA reads TGCAGCGTTGGAAGGGGCAATTCCTACGAGCAGTACTTC. Its translation: CSVGRGNSYEQYF. V gene TRBV29-1 combines with J gene TRBJ2-7; the D gene is possibly TRBD1 (5 bases). Looked up from germline, CDR1 is SQVTM and CDR2 is ANQGSEA. The CDR3 runs to 13 residues. Trimming stripped 4 bases from V and 1 base from J, with 11 bases between.

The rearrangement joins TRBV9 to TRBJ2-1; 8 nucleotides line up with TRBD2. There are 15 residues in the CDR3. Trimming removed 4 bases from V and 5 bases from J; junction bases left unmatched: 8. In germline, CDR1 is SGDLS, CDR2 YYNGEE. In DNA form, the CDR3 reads TGTGCCAGCAGCCCCTTAGCGGGGCCCGACAATGAGCAGTTCTTC. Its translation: CASSPLAGPDNEQFF.

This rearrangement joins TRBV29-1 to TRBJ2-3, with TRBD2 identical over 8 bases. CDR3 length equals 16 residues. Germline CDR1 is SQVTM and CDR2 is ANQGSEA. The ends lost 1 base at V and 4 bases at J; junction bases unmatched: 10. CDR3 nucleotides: TGCAGCGTTGAAGCAGGGCCTAGCGGGTTCTCAGATACGCAGTATTTT. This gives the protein CSVEAGPSGFSDTQYF.

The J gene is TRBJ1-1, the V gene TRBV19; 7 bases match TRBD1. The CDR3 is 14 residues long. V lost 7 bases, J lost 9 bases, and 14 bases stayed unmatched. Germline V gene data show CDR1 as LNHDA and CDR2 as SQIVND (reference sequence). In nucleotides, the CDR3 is TGTGCCAGTACCAGAGTGGACAGGCAGCTACAAGCTTTCTTT. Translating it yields CASTRVDRQLQAFF.

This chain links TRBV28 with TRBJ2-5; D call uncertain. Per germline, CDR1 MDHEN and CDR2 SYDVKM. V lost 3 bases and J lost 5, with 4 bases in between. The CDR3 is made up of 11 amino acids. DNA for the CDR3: TGTGCCAGCAGTTTCATTGAGACCCAGTACTTC. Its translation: CASSFIETQYF.

The CDR3 reads CASSRDSTSGANVLTF. For the CDR3, the DNA is TGTGCCAGCAGCCGGGACAGCACCTCTGGGGCCAACGTCCTGACTTTC. The chain links TRBV28 to TRBJ2-6, with 7 bases matching TRBD1. The length of the CDR3 is 16 residues. Germline V CDR1 and CDR2: MDHEN, SYDVKM. V lost 6 bases and J lost 0; bases outside the gene matches: 5.

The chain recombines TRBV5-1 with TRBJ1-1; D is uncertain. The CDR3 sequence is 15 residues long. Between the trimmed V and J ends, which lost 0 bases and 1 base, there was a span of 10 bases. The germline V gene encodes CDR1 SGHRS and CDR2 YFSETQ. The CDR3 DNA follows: TGCGCCAGCAGCTTGGGTCTCAGATGGAACACTGAAGCTTTCTTT. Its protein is CASSLGLRWNTEAFF.

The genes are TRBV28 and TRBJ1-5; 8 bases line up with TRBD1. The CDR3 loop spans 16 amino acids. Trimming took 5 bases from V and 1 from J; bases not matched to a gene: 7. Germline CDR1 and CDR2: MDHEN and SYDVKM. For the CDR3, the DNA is TGTGCCAGCAGTAAGCTAGACAGGGGCAGCAATCAGCCCCAGCATTTT. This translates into CASSKLDRGSNQPQHF.

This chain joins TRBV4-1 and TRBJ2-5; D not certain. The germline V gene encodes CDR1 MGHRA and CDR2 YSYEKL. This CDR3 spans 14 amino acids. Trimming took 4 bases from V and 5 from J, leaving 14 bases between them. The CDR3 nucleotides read TGCGCCAGCAGCCGTAGTGGGTCGAGGGAGACCCAGTACTTC. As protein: CASSRSGSRETQYF.

The CDR3 spells CASSSPGGRGRPEQYF. In DNA, the CDR3 is TGTGCCAGCTCGTCACCGGGAGGAAGGGGACGTCCCGAGCAGTACTTC. V gene TRBV18 combines with J gene TRBJ2-7; 7 bases match TRBD2. Trimming took 6 bases from V and 6 from J; bases not matched to a gene: 17. This CDR3 spans 16 amino acids. Germline CDR1 is KGHSH and CDR2 is LQKENI. Filled out from reference TRBV18 and TRBJ2-7, the complete variable domain reads NAGVMQNPRHLVRRRGQEARLRCSPMKGHSHVYWYRQLPEEGLKFMVYLQKENIIDESGMPKERFSAEFPKEGPSILRIQQVVRGDSAAYFCASSSPGGRGRPEQYFGPGTRLTVT.

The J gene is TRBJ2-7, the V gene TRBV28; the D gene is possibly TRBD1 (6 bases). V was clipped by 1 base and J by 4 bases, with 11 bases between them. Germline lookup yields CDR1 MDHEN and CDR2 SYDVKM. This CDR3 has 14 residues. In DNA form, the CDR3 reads TGTGCCAGCAGTTTATCACAGGGTTGGTACGAGCAGTACTTC. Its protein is CASSLSQGWYEQYF.

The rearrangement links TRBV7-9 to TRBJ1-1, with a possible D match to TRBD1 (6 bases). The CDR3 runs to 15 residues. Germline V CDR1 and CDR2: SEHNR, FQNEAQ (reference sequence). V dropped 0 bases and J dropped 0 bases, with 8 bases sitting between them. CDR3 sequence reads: CASSLAQGLNTEAFF. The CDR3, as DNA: TGTGCCAGCAGCTTAGCACAGGGCCTGAACACTGAAGCTTTCTTT. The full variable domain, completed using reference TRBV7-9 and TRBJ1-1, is DTGVSQNPRHKITKRGQNVTFRCDPISEHNRLYWYRQTLGQGPEFLTYFQNEAQLEKSRLLSDRFSAERPKGSFSTLEIQRTEQGDSAMYLCASSLAQGLNTEAFFGQGTRLTVV.